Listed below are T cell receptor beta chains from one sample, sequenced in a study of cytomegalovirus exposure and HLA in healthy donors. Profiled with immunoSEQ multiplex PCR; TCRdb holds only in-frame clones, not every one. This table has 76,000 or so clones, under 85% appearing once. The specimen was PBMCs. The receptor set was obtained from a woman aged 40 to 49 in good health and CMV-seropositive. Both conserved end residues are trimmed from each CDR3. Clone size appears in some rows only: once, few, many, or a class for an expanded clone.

ASSEVGSGGFSKNIQY,.,TRBV6-1
ASSAWGGPDEQF,few,TRBV19
ASSQVGGTSYEQY,.,TRBV4-1
ASSLQGAGVYEQY,few,TRBV2
ASSEGEWTEAF,.,TRBV6-1
ASRDRGGTEAF,.,TRBV6-5
ASISRRNTEAF,once,TRBV6-5
ASSSPGQSNSPLH,.,TRBV19
ASSGQGPGTEAF,.,TRBV6-1
ASSSGDTNYEQY,.,TRBV27
ASSVGLNSPLH,once,TRBV11-2
ASKGRGIDTQY,.,TRBV27
ASSLGQGASNQPQH,.,TRBV5-6
ASSPEGGAYNEQF,.,TRBV18
ASSVPTANEKLF,.,TRBV9
ASSTGLAGGIRYEQY,.,TRBV11-1
ASSSPFGTAQETQY,.,TRBV11-1
ASSDMAGVNNEQF,.,TRBV6-4
ASSLGRGISTDTQY,few,TRBV13
ASRSGRNSPLH,.,TRBV13
ASSWAETGWYEQY,.,TRBV28
ASSYRGNVEAF,.,TRBV6-5
ASSFDRGQLYNEQF,.,TRBV5-6
ASSGTGIAGNTIY,few,TRBV9
ASQVVSNQPQH,once,TRBV19
ASRDSGGSSTDTQY,few,TRBV6-4
ASSLKPFRSGANVLT,.,TRBV27
ASSYTTVSGNTIY,.,TRBV6-6
ASSIVLAPGNTIY,few,TRBV5-5
ASSLDRDSPLH,once,TRBV6-6
ASSQREGGLANEQF,.,TRBV14
AGREDSEAF,.,TRBV2
ASSHGGAGAYNEQF,few,TRBV4-3
ASSPSTAGGGTDTQY,.,TRBV4-2
ASSFPPDTEAF,few,TRBV28
ASSLAPPEEQY,few,TRBV5-4
ASSLTAGTNYGYT,once,TRBV7-3
ASLSGQGARGYT,.,TRBV6-5
ASSFEPGGYSNQPQH,.,TRBV5-1
ASSYLEGQGETEAF,.,TRBV11-2
AISESTGGKY,.,TRBV10-3
ASSPRGAGGHIEQF,.,TRBV7-8
ASSSRQGGKNIQY,once,TRBV28
ASSPEDSPRETQY,few,TRBV7-2
ASSQDSTGDPDTQY,.,TRBV4-2
ASSIPGQGYQPQH,.,TRBV19
ASSPQGTGGLGGTEAF,few,TRBV7-3
ASSISGQMYEQY,.,TRBV19
ASKRGGNTEAF,.,TRBV6-5
ASSVEGLSYNEQF,.,TRBV6-1
ASSDPISIRGRTEAF,few,TRBV10-1
ASTTGIWQPQH,.,TRBV19
ASSETGPHYGYT,few,TRBV10-2
ASSLGQGANYGYT,.,TRBV28
ASRSTSASYNEQF,.,TRBV2
ASSVTSGGYEQY,.,TRBV28
ASSQGTGNNSPLH,.,TRBV18
AWGEGLVDEQY,.,TRBV30
ASSVVGQVAYGYT,.,TRBV9